The 18 T cell receptor beta chains reported below all come from one sample, sequenced in a study of response to subunit inactivated influenza vaccine. TCRdb ran MiXCR on the RT-PCR reads and lists one entry per CDR3 protein. In the table there are around 180,000 distinct CDR3 sequences, nearly 9.5% of which are singletons. The specimen was non-naive T cells sorted from PBMCs, collected on the day of vaccination. The origin of the receptors is a man aged 50-59 years who received an inactivated influenza vaccine.

This clonotype was counted many times. The rearrangement joins TRBV7-8 to TRBJ1-1; no reliable D call. This CDR3 contains 12 residues. The germline V gene has CDR1 SGHVS and CDR2 FQNEAQ. The V end lost 5 bases, the J end lost 10 bases, and 14 bases lay between the germline ends. DNA for the CDR3: TGTGCCAGCAGCCCCCGAGGGATGGCAGCTTTCTTT. Encoded protein: CASSPRGMAAFF.

This clonotype was seen only once. A read error may be the cause here, since a much bigger clone is one base away. The chain carries TRBV12-3 or TRBV12-4 and TRBJ2-2; 8 bases are shared with TRBD1. CDR3 length: 15 residues. Germline trimming cut 10 bases from V and 4 bases from J; bases unmatched to any gene: 11. The CDR3 sequence: CAISRRQGLTGELFF. DNA of the CDR3: TGTGCCATCAGCCGCAGACAGGGGCTCACCGGGGAGCTGTTTTTT.

The table lists this clonotype with a few counts. The rearrangement links TRBV21-1 to TRBJ2-7; TRBD1, as called in the table, went unchecked against the DNA. TRBV21-1 is listed as a pseudogene. This CDR3 is built from 17 residues. CDR3 coding DNA: TGTGCCAGCAAGAGCACTATGGGGGGCGAGAACTCCTACGAGCAGTACTTC. Encoded protein: CASKSTMGGENSYEQYF.

CDR3 coding DNA: TGTGCCAGCAGGAAGGACAGGGAATTTAAAGCTTTCTTT. Translating gives CASRKDREFKAFF. The V gene is TRBV6-4, the J gene TRBJ1-1, with TRBD1 identical over 8 bases. The germline gives CDR1 MRHNA, CDR2 SNTAGT. With 6 bases clipped from V and 9 bases from J, the junction kept 9 bases outside the gene matches. The CDR3 is 13 residues long.

This clonotype was found a few times. V and J are TRBV20-1 and TRBJ2-1; 7 bases agree with TRBD2. Germline V gene sequence: CDR1 DFQATT, CDR2 SNEGSKA (reference sequence). After removal of 5 bases from V and 7 bases from J, the junction contained 5 bases not matched to a gene. The CDR3 covers 12 residues. CDR3 DNA: TGCAGTGCTGGTGGGGGGGTGAATGAGCAGTTCTTC. This codes for CSAGGGVNEQFF.

This clonotype occurred many times. The chain combines TRBV7-2 with TRBJ2-1; TRBD2 aligns across 9 bases. Germline V gives CDR1 SGHTA, CDR2 FQGNSA. The V gene end was trimmed by 0 bases and the J gene end by 0 bases; junction bases not matched to a gene: 3. The CDR3 is 17 residues long. The CDR3 spells CASSLASGRSSYNEQFF. The CDR3 DNA sequence: TGTGCCAGCAGCTTAGCTAGCGGGAGAAGCTCCTACAATGAGCAGTTCTTC.

This clonotype appeared many times. V gene TRBV28 combines with J gene TRBJ2-3, with a tentative D call TRBD1 (6 bases). The V and J ends lost 6 bases and 4 bases respectively, with 32 bases between them. CDR1 is MDHEN and CDR2 is SYDVKM in the germline V gene. The CDR3 has 20 amino acids. CDR3 sequence: CASSYPLGAAFSPDPDTQYF. The DNA for the CDR3 is TGTGCCAGCAGCTACCCTTTGGGGGCCGCCTTCTCGCCGGATCCAGATACGCAGTATTTT.

V usage is TRBV2 and J usage is TRBJ2-7; TRBD2 agrees at 10 bases. Germline V lookup: CDR1 SNHLY, CDR2 FYNNEI. The CDR3 loop spans 17 amino acids. V dropped 2 bases and J dropped 5; count of bases not matched to a gene: 12. The CDR3 region is CASSELPLAGGGHEQYF. As DNA, the CDR3 is TGTGCCAGCAGTGAACTGCCTTTAGCGGGAGGCGGCCACGAGCAGTACTTC.

This clonotype was counted ten times or more. The chain combines TRBV3-1 with TRBJ1-4; 9 nucleotides agree with TRBD1. The CDR3 extends over 15 amino acids. The trim removed 4 bases at V and 8 bases at J, leaving 8 bases unmatched. The V gene's germline CDR1 is LGHDT and CDR2 YNNKEL (reference sequence). DNA for the CDR3: TGTGCCAGCAGCCTTGGACAGGGGAACGGCGAAAAACTGTTTTTT. It yields the protein CASSLGQGNGEKLFF.

The chain links TRBV19 to TRBJ2-2; 7 positions match TRBD1. V lost 6 bases to trimming and J lost 1 base; unmatched junction nucleotides: 11. The CDR3 is 17 amino acids. Germline V CDR1 and CDR2: LNHDA, SQIVND (reference sequence). This CDR3 is CASRMNDRVRNTGELFF. Written as DNA, the CDR3 is TGTGCCAGTAGGATGAACGACAGGGTCCGGAACACCGGGGAGCTGTTTTTT.

At least ten counts were recorded for this clonotype. The rearrangement joins TRBV12-3 or TRBV12-4 to TRBJ2-1, with TRBD1 matching over 12 bases. After removal of 5 bases from V and 9 bases from J, the junction contained 8 bases not matched to a gene. This CDR3 has 15 residues. CDR3 nucleotides: TGTGCCAGCAGTGACCGGGGGACAGGGGGCAGTGAGCAGTTCTTC. Its protein product is CASSDRGTGGSEQFF.

The chain has TRBV6-2 or TRBV6-3 and TRBJ2-7, with D uncertain. Trimming took 3 bases from V and 7 from J, leaving 7 bases between them. Germline V gene lookup returns CDR1 MNHEY and CDR2 SVGEGT. The CDR3 consists of 11 residues. The CDR3 DNA reads as TGTGCCAGCAGTTATGCGTGGGAGCAGTACTTC. Translating gives CASSYAWEQYF.

This clonotype was detected ten times or more. The genes are TRBV12-3 or TRBV12-4 and TRBJ1-2, with D uncertain. The CDR3 has 14 residues. The V end was cut by 7 bases, the J end by 4 bases, with 16 bases between. DNA for the CDR3: TGTGCCAGCACCCACACCCGACTTTCCTATGGCTACACCTTC. Amino acids: CASTHTRLSYGYTF.

This clonotype was recorded many times. This CDR3 is CASSLASGGPSTDTQYF. The CDR3, as DNA: TGTGCCAGCAGCTTAGCTAGCGGGGGGCCGAGCACAGATACGCAGTATTTT. V is TRBV7-8 and J is TRBJ2-3; the match to TRBD2 covers 10 bases. CDR1 and CDR2 (germline): SGHVS, FQNEAQ. Germline trimming cut 0 bases from V and 0 bases from J; bases unmatched to any gene: 3. The CDR3 has 17 amino acids.

This clonotype was recorded at least ten times. The V and J genes are TRBV7-2 and TRBJ1-3; tentative D call: TRBD1 (6 bases). Trimming cost V 2 bases and J 1 base, with 12 bases left between them. Germline lookup yields CDR1 SGHTA and CDR2 FQGNSA. This CDR3 is 16 amino acids long. The CDR3 DNA is TGTGCCAGCAGCTTATCTCCCACAGGGTCTGGAAACACCATATATTTT. It specifies CASSLSPTGSGNTIYF.

The J gene is TRBJ1-2, the V gene TRBV6-2 or TRBV6-3, with D perhaps matching TRBD1 (6 bases). The CDR3 consists of 14 residues. Trimming took 2 bases from V and 8 from J, leaving 15 bases between them. In germline, CDR1 is MNHEY, CDR2 SVGEGT. In DNA form, the CDR3 reads TGTGCCAGCAGTTACGGCAGGGGACCAGGCGGCTACACCTTC. It specifies CASSYGRGPGGYTF.

The gene calls are TRBV4-3 and TRBJ1-5, with 7 bases identical to TRBD1. The junction had 7 bases not matched to a gene; V was cut back by 0 bases and J by 8 bases. The CDR3 is 15 amino acids. The germline CDR1 and CDR2 sequences are LGHNA and YSLEER. The CDR3 sequence is CASSQDATGLEPQHF. The DNA of the CDR3 is TGCGCCAGCAGCCAAGATGCGACAGGGCTGGAGCCCCAGCATTTT.

V is TRBV9 and J is TRBJ2-2, with 8 bases matching TRBD2. Germline V lookup: CDR1 SGDLS, CDR2 YYNGEE. With 0 bases clipped from V and 5 bases from J, the junction kept 3 bases outside the gene matches. The CDR3 runs to 15 residues. CDR3 in amino acids: CASSVGREGTGELFF. DNA for the CDR3: TGTGCCAGCAGCGTAGGTCGGGAGGGAACCGGGGAGCTGTTTTTT.